This TCR beta chain was observed in a study of early T cells in non-severe SARS-CoV-2 infection. The wider study: The input, bulk RNA from unsorted whole blood, was sequenced, and chains were unpaired.

Many counts were recorded for this clonotype. Its antigen remains unknown. General study findings and limits: Matching with VDJdb favored anti-spike CD8 responses (missing private and CD4 specificities).

The CDR3 runs 14 residues. V trimming: 3 bases; J trimming: 7 bases; junction bases outside the gene matches: 4. The germline CDR1 and CDR2 sequences are MNHEY and SVGEGT. Unique molecular identifiers tagged individual cDNA molecules. A single record per CDR3 protein comes from TCRdb applying MiXCR to the 5' RACE reads. The sample has approximately 97,000 distinct CDR3 sequences, about 12% seen once. The chain employs TRBV6-2 or TRBV6-3 and TRBJ2-3; 10 bases fit TRBD2. The TCR sequence derives from an adult who was a healthcare worker with PCR-confirmed SARS-CoV-2 infection or an uninfected control (not recorded which). The sequenced material came from whole blood. In DNA form, the CDR3 reads TGTGCCAGCAGTTATGGAGCGGGAGGGTATACGCAGTATTTT. It translates to CASSYGAGGYTQYF.